These 26 T cell receptor beta chains were sequenced from one sample in a study of T-cell reconstitution after alpha-beta-depleted transplantation in children. It was with unique molecular identifiers that the TCRbeta library was prepared. TCRdb called the PCR reads again in MiXCR, with one record for every CDR3 protein. Altogether around 410,000 distinct CDR3 sequences are present, about a tenth being singletons, with the ten largest covering about 5%. The sequences come from PBMCs from the stem cell graft donor, collected from the stem cell graft. The source is a human donor who donated a stem cell graft to a child with acute myeloid leukemia.

V and J are TRBV29-1 and TRBJ1-5; possibly TRBD1 for D (6 bases). The CDR3 length is 14 residues. Germline V gene lookup returns CDR1 SQVTM and CDR2 ANQGSEA. V lost 4 bases to trimming and J lost 6 bases, with 16 bases between them. The CDR3 bases are TGCAGCGTTGCTCTCGCAGGGGAGGGTCAGCCCCAGCATTTT. It yields the protein CSVALAGEGQPQHF. Combining the CDR3 with reference TRBV29-1 and TRBJ1-5 gives the whole variable domain SAVISQKPSRDICQRGTSLTIQCQVDSQVTMMFWYRQQPGQSLTLIATANQGSEATYESGFVIDKFPISRPNLTFSTLTVSNMSPEDSSIYLCSVALAGEGQPQHFGDGTRLSIL.

This clonotype was detected ten times or more. The V and J genes are TRBV7-2 and TRBJ2-5; a possible D gene is TRBD1 (5 bases). Germline values: CDR1 SGHTA, CDR2 FQGNSA. The CDR3 is 13 amino acids. With 5 bases removed from V and 4 bases from J, the gap between germline ends came to 11 bases. The DNA for the CDR3 is TGTGCCAGCAGCCTAAAAAGGGGAGAGACCCAGTACTTC. Its protein is CASSLKRGETQYF.

In this sample, this clonotype turned up many times. The rearrangement links TRBV11-3 to TRBJ2-7, with TRBD2 identical over 7 bases. CDR3 size: 16 residues. CDR1 is SGHNT and CDR2 is YENEEA in the germline V gene. With 1 base clipped from V and 4 bases from J, the junction kept 10 bases outside the gene matches. The CDR3 here is CASSLVRESSGYEQYV. The CDR3 DNA sequence: TGTGCCAGCAGCTTAGTGCGGGAGAGCTCCGGATACGAGCAGTACGTC.

This clonotype was detected a few times. The chain is built from TRBV28 and TRBJ1-4, with 7 bases matching TRBD1. The V gene's germline CDR1 is MDHEN and CDR2 SYDVKM. J was trimmed by 4 bases and V by 6 bases; bases with no gene match: 11. This CDR3 spans 16 amino acids. For the CDR3, the DNA is TGTGCCAGCAGCTTAGGGACAGTCGGCGTTAATGAAAAACTGTTTTTT. Its translation: CASSLGTVGVNEKLFF.

V gene TRBV5-1 combines with J gene TRBJ2-5, with D maybe TRBD2 (6 bases). Germline V gene lookup returns CDR1 SGHRS and CDR2 YFSETQ. The V gene lost 0 bases and the J gene lost 4 bases, with 16 bases spanning the gap. The CDR3 spans 16 residues. The chain's CDR3 is CASSLGGAGGGETQYF. As DNA, the CDR3 is TGCGCCAGCAGCTTGGGGGGAGCGGGCGGAGGAGAGACCCAGTACTTC.

The chain has TRBV5-6 and TRBJ2-5; no definite D call. Germline V gene sequence: CDR1 SGHDT, CDR2 YYEEEE. The V and J ends lost 4 bases and 5 bases respectively, with 12 bases between them. CDR3 size: 13 residues. The CDR3 loop reads CASSPEVRETQYF. The CDR3 nucleotides read TGTGCCAGCAGCCCCGAGGTCCGGGAGACCCAGTACTTC.

This clonotype was observed once. This chain joins TRBV5-1 and TRBJ1-1; a possible D gene is TRBD1 (5 bases). The CDR3 has 17 residues. Germline CDR1 is SGHRS and CDR2 is YFSETQ. V lost 4 bases and J lost 3, with 22 bases in between. CDR3 nucleotides: TGCGCCAGCAGCCCGTGGGGGGACGCGGGAAAGGACACTGAAGCTTTCTTT. It translates to CASSPWGDAGKDTEAFF.

This clonotype was picked up many times. The chain has TRBV20-1 and TRBJ2-5; no firm D call. Per germline, CDR1 DFQATT and CDR2 SNEGSKA (reference sequence). Trimming stripped 2 bases from V and 0 bases from J, with 1 base between. CDR3 length equals 11 residues. Written as DNA, the CDR3 is TGCAGTGCTAGACACCAAGAGACCCAGTACTTC. Translating it yields CSARHQETQYF.

This rearrangement joins TRBV4-2 to TRBJ2-4, with 7 bases matching TRBD2. The germline gives CDR1 LGHNA, CDR2 YNFKEQ. The CDR3 spans 16 residues. The V segment lost 4 bases and the J segment 0 bases; nucleotides outside the gene matches: 6. CDR3 sequence reads: CASSLGGLGAKNIQYF. CDR3 bases: TGTGCCAGCAGCCTCGGGGGGTTGGGAGCCAAAAACATTCAGTACTTC.

The rearrangement links TRBV21-1 to TRBJ1-5. TRBV21-1 is a documented pseudogene. The CDR3 length is 13 residues. CDR3 DNA sequence: TGTGCCAGCAGCAAAGAGCCAGATCAGCCCCAGCATTTT. Its translation: CASSKEPDQPQHF.

The J gene is TRBJ2-7, the V gene TRBV7-9, with TRBD1 identical over 8 bases. The CDR3 consists of 14 residues. Germline V gene sequence: CDR1 SEHNR, CDR2 FQNEAQ (reference sequence). V gave up 3 bases and J gave up 3 bases; unmatched junction bases: 4. The CDR3 loop reads CASSLTGVNYEQYF. CDR3 sequence (DNA): TGTGCCAGCAGCTTGACAGGGGTGAACTACGAGCAGTACTTC.

A remark on this clonotype: Germline is not matched at one junction end, which may reflect a read error. This chain links TRBV18 with TRBJ1-2; no reliable D call. Germline V gene data show CDR1 as KGHSH and CDR2 as LQKENI. CDR3 length: 12 amino acids. The CDR3 DNA is TGTGCCAGCTCACAGGGAAACTATGGCGACACCTTC. Translation: CASSQGNYGDTF.

This chain links TRBV11-2 with TRBJ2-1, with a weak D call TRBD2 (5 bases). The CDR3 sequence is 15 residues long. V lost 2 bases and J lost 5, with 13 bases in between. CDR1 and CDR2 (germline): SGHAT, FQNNGV. CDR3 DNA sequence: TGTGCCAGCAGCTTAAACGGGGAAGCCCACAATGAGCAGTTCTTC. Residues: CASSLNGEAHNEQFF.

This clonotype was seen many times. V and J are TRBV12-3 or TRBV12-4 and TRBJ2-2; 8 bases are a match to TRBD1. The CDR3 runs 15 residues. The ends lost 6 bases at V and 1 base at J; junction bases unmatched: 4. The CDR3 is CASRMGTGNTGELFF. As DNA, the CDR3 is TGTGCCAGCAGAATGGGGACAGGGAACACCGGGGAGCTGTTTTTT.

A few counts support this clonotype. The chain recombines TRBV5-1 with TRBJ2-5; maybe TRBD2 (5 bases). V lost 4 bases and J lost 4, with 20 bases in between. The CDR3 totals 16 residues. The germline V gene has CDR1 SGHRS and CDR2 YFSETQ. The CDR3 sequence is CASSRTPASFGETQYF. DNA of the CDR3: TGCGCCAGCAGCCGGACTCCGGCTAGCTTTGGAGAGACCCAGTACTTC. The complete variable domain, with remaining parts taken from reference TRBV5-1 and TRBJ2-5, reads KAGVTQTPRYLIKTRGQQVTLSCSPISGHRSVSWYQQTPGQGLQFLFEYFSETQRNKGNFPGRFSGRQFSNSRSEMNVSTLELGDSALYLCASSRTPASFGETQYFGPGTRLLVL.

This clonotype was observed a few times. The V call is TRBV5-6, the J call TRBJ2-1, with TRBD2 identical over 16 bases. Trimming cost V 4 bases and J 7 bases; bases outside gene matches: 8. Germline CDR1 SGHDT, CDR2 YYEEEE. This CDR3 is 17 amino acids long. DNA of the CDR3: TGTGCCAGCAGCGCCCCGGGACTAGCGGGGGGGTCGAATGAGCAGTTCTTC. Its translation: CASSAPGLAGGSNEQFF.

V usage is TRBV3-1 and J usage is TRBJ2-7; 8 nucleotides line up with TRBD2. The CDR3 is 16 residues long. Trimming cost V 4 bases and J 2 bases; bases outside gene matches: 10. Per the germline V gene, CDR1 is LGHDT and CDR2 is YNNKEL (reference sequence). DNA of the CDR3: TGTGCCAGCAGCCCTACCGGGGTAGCGGGAACCTACGAGCAGTACTTC. Translation: CASSPTGVAGTYEQYF.

This clonotype was counted a few times. This CDR3 reads CASATGGTYNEQFF. CDR3 bases: TGTGCCAGCGCGACGGGGGGGACCTACAATGAGCAGTTCTTC. The chain joins TRBV12-3 or TRBV12-4 to TRBJ2-1, with TRBD2 matching 8 bases. The ends lost 8 bases at V and 2 bases at J; junction bases unmatched: 5. CDR3 size: 14 residues.

This clonotype showed up just a few times. The J gene is TRBJ1-2, the V gene TRBV20-1; D unclear. Germline V CDR1 and CDR2: DFQATT, SNEGSKA (reference sequence). This CDR3 is 13 amino acids long. Trimming left V 3 bases short and J 2 bases short, with 10 bases between. CDR3 in DNA: TGCAGTGCTAGTAAGAAAAAAAACTATGGCTACACCTTC. This encodes CSASKKKNYGYTF.

V usage is TRBV19 and J usage is TRBJ2-6; D ambiguous. The CDR3 sequence is 15 residues long. Germline V gene sequence: CDR1 LNHDA, CDR2 SQIVND (reference sequence). Between the trimmed V and J ends, which lost 6 bases and 0 bases, there was a span of 9 bases. The DNA of the CDR3 is TGTGCCAGTAGCTCCATGGGCTCTGGGGCCAACGTCCTGACTTTC. Encoded protein: CASSSMGSGANVLTF.

The genes are TRBV25-1 and TRBJ1-2; no clear D. The CDR3 totals 12 residues. Germline V gene sequence: CDR1 MGHDK, CDR2 SYGVNS. V was cut by 6 bases and J by 0 bases, with 5 bases left in between. The DNA for the CDR3 is TGTGCCAGCAGCAGACCTAACTATGGCTACACCTTC. Protein sequence: CASSRPNYGYTF.

The chain employs TRBV7-2 and TRBJ2-3, with D possibly TRBD2 on 5 matching bases. In germline, CDR1 is SGHTA, CDR2 FQGNSA. The V and J ends lost 0 bases and 11 bases respectively, with 15 bases between them. The CDR3 covers 14 residues. The CDR3 sequence is CASSLARATVGQYF. The DNA of the CDR3 is TGTGCCAGCAGCTTAGCGCGGGCTACCGTTGGGCAGTATTTT. Full variable domain (remainder filled in from reference TRBV7-2 and TRBJ2-3): GAGVSQSPSNKVTEKGKDVELRCDPISGHTALYWYRQSLGQGLEFLIYFQGNSAPDKSGLPSDRFSAERTGGSVSTLTIQRTQQEDSAVYLCASSLARATVGQYFGPGTRLTVL.

This clonotype was counted ten times or more. J is TRBJ2-1 and V is TRBV20-1; D may be TRBD2 (6 bases). V was shortened by 6 bases and J by 4 bases, with 10 bases between the two germline ends. Germline assignment: CDR1 DFQATT and CDR2 SNEGSKA (reference sequence). The CDR3 contains 12 residues. The CDR3 protein is CSAGGEYNEQFF. CDR3 in DNA: TGCAGTGCAGGAGGGGAATACAATGAGCAGTTCTTC.

In its sample, this clonotype was seen a few times. The chain couples TRBV24-1 to TRBJ2-1, with TRBD1 matching 7 bases. This CDR3 comprises 13 residues. Unmatched junction bases numbered 7, after V lost 9 bases and J lost 6 bases. Germline-derived CDR1 and CDR2 are KGHDR and SFDVKD. The CDR3 protein is CATPDRERNEQFF. The DNA for the CDR3 is TGTGCCACCCCTGACAGGGAACGCAATGAGCAGTTCTTC.

This clonotype showed up many times. The chain joins TRBV25-1 to TRBJ2-1; TRBD2 aligns across 8 bases. Germline loops: CDR1 MGHDK, CDR2 SYGVNS. The junction had 10 bases not matched to a gene; V was cut back by 6 bases and J by 9 bases. The CDR3 is made up of 14 amino acids. The CDR3: CASRVAGGRGEQFF. The CDR3 bases are TGTGCCAGCAGGGTGGCGGGAGGTCGGGGTGAGCAGTTCTTC.

This clonotype has ten or more counts. The chain's CDR3 is CSAELDRVTEAFF. The DNA of the CDR3 is TGCAGTGCTGAATTGGACAGGGTCACTGAAGCTTTCTTT. V usage is TRBV20-1 and J usage is TRBJ1-1; 8 nucleotides align to TRBD1. The V segment lost 5 bases and the J segment 4 bases; nucleotides outside the gene matches: 6. Germline V CDR1 and CDR2: DFQATT, SNEGSKA (reference sequence). The CDR3 has 13 amino acids.